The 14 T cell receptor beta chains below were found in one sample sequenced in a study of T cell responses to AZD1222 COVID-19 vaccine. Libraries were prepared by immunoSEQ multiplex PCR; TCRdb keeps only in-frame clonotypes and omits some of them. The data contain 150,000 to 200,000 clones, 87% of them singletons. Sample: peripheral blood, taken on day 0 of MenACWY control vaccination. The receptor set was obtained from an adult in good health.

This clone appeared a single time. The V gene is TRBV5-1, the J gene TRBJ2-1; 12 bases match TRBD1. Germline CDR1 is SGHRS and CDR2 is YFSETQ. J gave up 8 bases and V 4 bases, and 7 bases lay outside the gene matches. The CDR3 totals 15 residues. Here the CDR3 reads CASSTYGTGGDEQFF. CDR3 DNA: TGCGCCAGCAGCACGTACGGGACAGGGGGCGATGAGCAGTTCTTC.

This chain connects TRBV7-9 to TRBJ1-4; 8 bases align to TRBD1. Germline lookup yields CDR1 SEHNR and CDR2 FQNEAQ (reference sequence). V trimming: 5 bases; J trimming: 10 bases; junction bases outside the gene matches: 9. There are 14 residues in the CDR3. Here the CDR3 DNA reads TGTGCCAGCAGCAAAGACAGGGGAGAGGGAAAACTGTTTTTT. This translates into CASSKDRGEGKLFF.

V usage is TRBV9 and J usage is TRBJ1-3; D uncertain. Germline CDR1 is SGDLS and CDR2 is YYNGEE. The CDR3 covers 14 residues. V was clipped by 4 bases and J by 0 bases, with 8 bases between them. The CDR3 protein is CASSTSNSGNTIYF. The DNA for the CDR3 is TGTGCCAGCAGCACTTCAAACTCTGGAAACACCATATATTTT.

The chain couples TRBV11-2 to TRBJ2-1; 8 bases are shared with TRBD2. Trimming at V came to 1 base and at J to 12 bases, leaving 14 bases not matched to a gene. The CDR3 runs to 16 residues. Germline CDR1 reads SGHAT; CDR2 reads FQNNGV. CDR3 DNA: TGTGCCAGCAGCTTAGTAAGGACGGGAGGGGCCTTGCGGCAGTTCTTC. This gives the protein CASSLVRTGGALRQFF.

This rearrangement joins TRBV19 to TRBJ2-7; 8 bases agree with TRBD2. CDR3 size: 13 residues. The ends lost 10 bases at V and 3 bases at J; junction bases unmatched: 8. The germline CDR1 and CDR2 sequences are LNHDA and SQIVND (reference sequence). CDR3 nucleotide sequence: TGTGCCACGCGGGGGGAAAGATACTACGAGCAGTACTTC. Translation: CATRGERYYEQYF.

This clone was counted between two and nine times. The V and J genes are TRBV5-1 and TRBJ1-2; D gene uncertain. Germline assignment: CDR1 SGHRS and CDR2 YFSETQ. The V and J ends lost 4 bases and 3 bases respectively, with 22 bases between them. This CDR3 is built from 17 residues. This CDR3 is CASSPGQVIEVYYGYTF. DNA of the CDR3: TGCGCCAGCAGCCCAGGCCAGGTTATCGAGGTGTACTATGGCTACACCTTC.

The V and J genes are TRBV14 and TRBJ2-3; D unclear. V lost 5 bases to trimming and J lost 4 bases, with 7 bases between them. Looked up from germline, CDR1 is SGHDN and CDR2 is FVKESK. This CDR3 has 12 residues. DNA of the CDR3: TGTGCCAGCAGCATAAGGCCAGATACGCAGTATTTT. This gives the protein CASSIRPDTQYF.

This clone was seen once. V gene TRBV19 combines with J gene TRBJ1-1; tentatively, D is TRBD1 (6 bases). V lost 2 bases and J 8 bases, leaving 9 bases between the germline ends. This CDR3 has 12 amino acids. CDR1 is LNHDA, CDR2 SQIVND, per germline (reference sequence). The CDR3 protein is CASSIRTEEAFF. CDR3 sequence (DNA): TGTGCCAGTAGTATAAGGACAGAAGAAGCTTTCTTT.

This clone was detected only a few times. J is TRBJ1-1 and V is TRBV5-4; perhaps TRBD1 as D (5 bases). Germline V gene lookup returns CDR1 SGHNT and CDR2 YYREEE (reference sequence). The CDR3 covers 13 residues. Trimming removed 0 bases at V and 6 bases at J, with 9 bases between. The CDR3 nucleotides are TGTGCCAGCAGCTTGGCTGGGGGGGCTGAAGCTTTCTTT. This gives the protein CASSLAGGAEAFF.

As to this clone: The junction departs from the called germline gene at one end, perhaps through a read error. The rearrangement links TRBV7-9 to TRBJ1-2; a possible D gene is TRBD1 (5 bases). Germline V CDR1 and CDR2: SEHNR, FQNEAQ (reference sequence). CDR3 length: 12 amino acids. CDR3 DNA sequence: TGTGCCAGCAGCTCCCTAGGGGCCGTCCTAAACTTC. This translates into CASSSLGAVLNF.

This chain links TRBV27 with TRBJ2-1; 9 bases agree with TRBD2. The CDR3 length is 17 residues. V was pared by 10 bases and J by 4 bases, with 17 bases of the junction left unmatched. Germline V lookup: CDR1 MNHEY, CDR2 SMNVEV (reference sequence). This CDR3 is CANAPRRRLAAYNEQFF. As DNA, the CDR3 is TGTGCCAACGCCCCCCGGAGGAGACTAGCGGCTTACAATGAGCAGTTCTTC.

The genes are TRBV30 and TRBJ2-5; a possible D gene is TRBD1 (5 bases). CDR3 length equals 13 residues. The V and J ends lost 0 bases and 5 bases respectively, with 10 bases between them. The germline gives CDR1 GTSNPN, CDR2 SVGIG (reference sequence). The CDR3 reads CAWSVDTRETQYF. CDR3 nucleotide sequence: TGTGCCTGGAGTGTGGACACCCGGGAGACCCAGTACTTC.

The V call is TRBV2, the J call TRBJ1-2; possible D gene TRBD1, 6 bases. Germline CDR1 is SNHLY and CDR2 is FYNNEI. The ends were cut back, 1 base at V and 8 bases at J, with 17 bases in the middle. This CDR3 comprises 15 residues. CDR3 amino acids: CASSEESQGWLGYTF. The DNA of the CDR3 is TGTGCCAGCAGTGAAGAGTCCCAGGGGTGGTTGGGCTACACCTTC. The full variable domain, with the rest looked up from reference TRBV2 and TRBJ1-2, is EPEVTQTPSHQVTQMGQEVILRCVPISNHLYFYWYRQILGQKVEFLVSFYNNEISEKSEIFDDQFSVERPDGSNFTLKIRSTKLEDSAMYFCASSEESQGWLGYTFGSGTRLTVV.

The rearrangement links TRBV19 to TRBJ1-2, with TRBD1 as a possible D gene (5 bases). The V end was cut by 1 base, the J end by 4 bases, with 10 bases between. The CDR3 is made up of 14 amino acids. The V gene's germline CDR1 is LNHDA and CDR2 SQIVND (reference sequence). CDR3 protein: CASSIVAGTYGYTF. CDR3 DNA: TGTGCCAGTAGTATAGTGGCAGGGACCTATGGCTACACCTTC.